The sequence of this T cell receptor beta chain was determined in a study of T cell changes during pregnancy in multiple sclerosis. After removal of 4 bases from V and 5 bases from J, the junction contained 12 bases not matched to a gene. Germline lookup yields CDR1 SGHRS and CDR2 YFSETQ. The CDR3 length is 17 residues. Libraries were prepared by immunoSEQ multiplex PCR; TCRdb keeps only in-frame clonotypes and omits some of them. This sample has some 110,000 clones; 92% occur once, and the top ten carry approximately 1.6%. The material sequenced was peripheral blood, taken after pregnancy. This sequence joins TRBV5-1 and TRBJ1-2; 12 bases align to TRBD1. The sequence came from a female donor with multiple sclerosis, enrolled in a pregnancy study. This chain's CDR3 is CASSNRDRGLPAYGYTF. CDR3 nucleotide sequence: TGCGCCAGCAGCAACCGGGACAGGGGGCTACCGGCTTATGGCTACACCTTC.